These T cell receptor beta chains were read from a single sample in a study of T-cell memory formation after mild COVID-19. A single record per CDR3 protein comes from TCRdb applying MiXCR to the 5' RACE reads. The sample has around 300,000 distinct CDR3 sequences; under 8.5% are singletons. Sequenced sample: PBMCs or a T cell subset sorted from them (not recorded which). The receptors here all came from a man between 18 and 29 years old who had mild COVID-19 (a few samples of this study predate the infection). Cell type and time point are not known. Both conserved end residues are part of each CDR3. The D gene is left open where the match is weak. Rows give clone size only sometimes, using once, few, many, or a class for an expanded clone.

V: TRBV3-1
D: TRBD2
J: TRBJ2-7
size: few
DNA: TGTGCCAGCAGCCAAGCTAGCGGGGGACCCGAGCAGTACTTC
CDR3: CASSQASGGPEQYF

V: TRBV7-9
D: .
J: TRBJ1-4
size: .
DNA: TGTGCCAGCAGCGGGGTACATCATGAAAAACTGTTTTTT
CDR3: CASSGVHHEKLFF

V: TRBV7-7
D: .
J: TRBJ2-5
size: .
DNA: TGTGCCAGCAGTTCGGTGGGGAAAGAGACCCAGTACTTC
CDR3: CASSSVGKETQYF

V: TRBV4-1
D: TRBD1
J: TRBJ1-1
size: .
DNA: TGCGCCAGCAGCCAAAATCCAGGGGGGGAGGCAGCTTTCTTT
CDR3: CASSQNPGGEAAFF

V: TRBV5-1
D: TRBD1
J: TRBJ2-1
size: many
DNA: TGCGCCAGCAGCTTGGGGGACAGGGGGCACGGTGAGCAGTTCTTC
CDR3: CASSLGDRGHGEQFF

V: TRBV5-1
D: TRBD2
J: TRBJ2-2
size: .
DNA: TGCGCCAGCGGAGGACTAGCGGGGCCCCCCGGGGAGCTGTTTTTT
CDR3: CASGGLAGPPGELFF

V: TRBV5-1
D: TRBD1
J: TRBJ1-3
size: few
DNA: TGCGCCAGCAGCTTGGGGACAGGATCTGGAAACACCATATATTTT
CDR3: CASSLGTGSGNTIYF

V: TRBV7-9
D: TRBD1
J: TRBJ1-4
size: .
DNA: TGTGCCAGCAGGTTAACAGGGGCTCCAACTAATGAAAAACTGTTTTTT
CDR3: CASRLTGAPTNEKLFF

V: TRBV15
D: .
J: TRBJ2-3
size: .
DNA: TGTGCCACCAGCAGAGGTTCAGATACGCAGTATTTT
CDR3: CATSRGSDTQYF

V: TRBV6-5
D: .
J: TRBJ1-2
size: few
DNA: TGTGCCAGTAGAAGACGGGGCAGCGGCTACACCTTC
CDR3: CASRRRGSGYTF

V: TRBV5-1
D: .
J: TRBJ1-1
size: .
DNA: TGCGCCAGCAGCTTGGCCTTAGAGGGGGACACTGAAGCTTTCTTT
CDR3: CASSLALEGDTEAFF

V: TRBV7-3
D: .
J: TRBJ2-5
size: few
DNA: TGTGCCAGCAGCTTGGACAGTTTTGGGACCCAGTACTTC
CDR3: CASSLDSFGTQYF

V: TRBV11-3
D: TRBD2
J: TRBJ2-1
size: many
DNA: TGTGCCAGCAGCTTAGTCGGCGGGGGGGCCGGCAATGAGCAGTTCTTC
CDR3: CASSLVGGGAGNEQFF

V: TRBV5-4
D: .
J: TRBJ2-1
size: .
DNA: TGTGCCAGCAGCTTGCAGGGGAGTAGGAATGAGCAGTTCTTC
CDR3: CASSLQGSRNEQFF

V: TRBV20-1
D: .
J: TRBJ2-3
size: .
DNA: TGCAGTGCTAGAGATCCGGGCAGGGGAGCAGATACGCAGTATTTT
CDR3: CSARDPGRGADTQYF

V: TRBV5-1
D: .
J: TRBJ2-3
size: .
DNA: TGCGCCAGCAGCTCCACTCTCACAGATACGCAGTATTTT
CDR3: CASSSTLTDTQYF

V: TRBV5-1
D: .
J: TRBJ2-5
size: many
DNA: TGCGCCAGCAAACGTAATGAGGAGACCCAGTACTTC
CDR3: CASKRNEETQYF

V: TRBV28
D: .
J: TRBJ2-1
size: .
DNA: TGTGCCAGCTGCGGGACGGTCGACAATGAGCAGTTCTTC
CDR3: CASCGTVDNEQFF

V: TRBV7-2
D: .
J: TRBJ1-1
size: many
DNA: TGTGCCAGCAGAAGCCAGGGAGCTTCGGAAGCTTTCTTT
CDR3: CASRSQGASEAFF

V: TRBV6-5
D: .
J: TRBJ1-1
size: .
DNA: TGTGCCAGCAGTAGGACAGATCAGAACACTGAAGCTTTCTTT
CDR3: CASSRTDQNTEAFF

V: TRBV10-3
D: .
J: TRBJ1-6
size: .
DNA: TGTGCCACCAGCTACAGGAGAGCTGATAATTCACCCCTCCACTTT
CDR3: CATSYRRADNSPLHF

V: TRBV7-2
D: .
J: TRBJ2-7
size: .
DNA: TGTGCCAGCAGCATTCCCGGGCCCCCGCACTTC
CDR3: CASSIPGPPHF

V: TRBV6-5
D: .
J: TRBJ1-5
size: .
DNA: TGTGCCAGCAGTTACTCGTTCGGGGTCCCGGGTCAGCCCCAGCATTTT
CDR3: CASSYSFGVPGQPQHF

V: TRBV10-3
D: TRBD1
J: TRBJ2-1
size: .
DNA: TGTGCCACCGGGGAAGCAGGGGGCCCGTTCAATGAGCAGTTCTTC
CDR3: CATGEAGGPFNEQFF

V: TRBV5-1
D: .
J: TRBJ2-1
size: many
DNA: TGCGCCAGCAGCTTTCACCATGAGCAGTTCTTC
CDR3: CASSFHHEQFF

V: TRBV6-5
D: TRBD1
J: TRBJ1-2
size: .
DNA: TGTGCCAGCAGACTCCGCCCGGGACAGGGGGCGATTGGCGGCTACACCTTC
CDR3: CASRLRPGQGAIGGYTF

V: TRBV4-1
D: TRBD2
J: TRBJ2-5
size: .
DNA: TGCGCCAGCAGCCAAGGCCTTAGCGGGGGGGCGGAGACCCAGTACTTC
CDR3: CASSQGLSGGAETQYF

V: TRBV15
D: .
J: TRBJ2-2
size: many
DNA: TGTGCCACCAGCTCGAATTTGGGGGGGCGACTTAACACCGGGGAGCTGTTTTTT
CDR3: CATSSNLGGRLNTGELFF

V: TRBV5-1
D: TRBD1
J: TRBJ2-5
size: few
DNA: TGCGCCAGCGGCCCAACAGGGGCCCCCCAAGAGACCCAGTACTTC
CDR3: CASGPTGAPQETQYF

V: TRBV5-5
D: .
J: TRBJ1-2
size: many
DNA: TGTGCCAGCAGCTCGGGGCCCACCACGGCCTATGGCTACACCTTC
CDR3: CASSSGPTTAYGYTF

V: TRBV20-1
D: .
J: TRBJ1-1
size: few
DNA: TGCAGTGCTAGAGGTACCGGGATCACCCTTTGGGCTTTCTTT
CDR3: CSARGTGITLWAFF

V: TRBV7-2
D: .
J: TRBJ2-1
size: few
DNA: TGTGCCAGCAGCCGGGACGAAAGCTCCTACAATGAGCAGTTCTTC
CDR3: CASSRDESSYNEQFF

V: TRBV7-6
D: TRBD1
J: TRBJ2-6
size: few
DNA: TGTGCCAGTACCCGGGACAGGAGCTCTGGGGCCAACGTCCTGACTTTC
CDR3: CASTRDRSSGANVLTF

V: TRBV19
D: TRBD2
J: TRBJ2-1
size: .
DNA: TGTGCCAGTAGGCCGAGCGGGAGCTACAATGAGCAGTTCTTC
CDR3: CASRPSGSYNEQFF

V: TRBV4-1
D: .
J: TRBJ1-1
size: .
DNA: TGCGCCAGCAGCCAATACGTAACGGTACAGAACACTGAAGCTTTCTTT
CDR3: CASSQYVTVQNTEAFF

V: TRBV6-2/TRBV6-3
D: .
J: TRBJ2-3
size: few
DNA: TGTGCCAGCAGTCGCCACGGTTCGCAGTATTTT
CDR3: CASSRHGSQYF

V: TRBV20-1
D: .
J: TRBJ1-1
size: .
DNA: TGCAGTGCTAGCAAATCCCGGGGAGAAGCTTTCTTT
CDR3: CSASKSRGEAFF

V: TRBV7-9
D: TRBD1
J: TRBJ2-1
size: few
DNA: TGTGCCAGCAGCTCGAGCAAGGACAGGGCCTATGAGCAGTTCTTC
CDR3: CASSSSKDRAYEQFF

V: TRBV29-1
D: .
J: TRBJ2-5
size: many
DNA: TGCAGCGTTGACCCCGGGGCGAGGGAGACCCAGTACTTC
CDR3: CSVDPGARETQYF

V: TRBV3-1
D: TRBD1
J: TRBJ1-1
size: few
DNA: TGTGCCAGCAGCCAACCGGGACAGGGGAGCCTCGGGGCTTTCTTT
CDR3: CASSQPGQGSLGAFF

V: TRBV7-2
D: .
J: TRBJ2-3
size: .
DNA: TGTGCCAGCAGTCCCGCCGGCGGGGACACAGATACGCAGTATTTT
CDR3: CASSPAGGDTDTQYF

V: TRBV6-5
D: .
J: TRBJ2-3
size: many
DNA: TGTGCCAGCAGTTACTCGGCTAGCACAGATACGCAGTATTTT
CDR3: CASSYSASTDTQYF

V: TRBV12-5
D: TRBD1
J: TRBJ2-7
size: .
DNA: TGTGCTAGTGGCGGGGACAGGGCGGGGGAGCAGTACTTC
CDR3: CASGGDRAGEQYF

V: TRBV7-2
D: TRBD1
J: TRBJ1-6
size: many
DNA: TGTGCCAGCAGCTTTAAACAGGGGAATTCACCCCTCCACTTT
CDR3: CASSFKQGNSPLHF

V: TRBV7-3
D: .
J: TRBJ2-1
size: few
DNA: TGTGCCAGCAGCGCAAACCCCACTGTTACCTACAATGAGCAGTTCTTC
CDR3: CASSANPTVTYNEQFF

V: TRBV6-5
D: .
J: TRBJ1-2
size: .
DNA: TGTGCCAGCAGAGTCGTGGGGGGAGGTCGGGGCTACACCTTC
CDR3: CASRVVGGGRGYTF

V: TRBV19
D: .
J: TRBJ2-6
size: .
DNA: TGTGCCAGTAGTATTGGAGGGGTGTTTGCTGGGGCCAACGTCCTGACTTTC
CDR3: CASSIGGVFAGANVLTF

V: TRBV29-1
D: TRBD2
J: TRBJ2-3
size: .
DNA: TGCAGCGTTGCGCCCGGCGGGGGATTCACAGATACGCAGTATTTT
CDR3: CSVAPGGGFTDTQYF

V: TRBV30
D: .
J: TRBJ1-2
size: .
DNA: TGTGCCTGGAGTCACGGGGACTATGGCTACACCTTC
CDR3: CAWSHGDYGYTF

V: TRBV11-2
D: TRBD2
J: TRBJ2-1
size: few
DNA: TGTGCCAGCAGCCTGTTGCAACCCCGGACTAGCGGGGGCCACCTCTCCTACAATGAGCAGTTCTTC
CDR3: CASSLLQPRTSGGHLSYNEQFF

V: TRBV18
D: .
J: TRBJ1-3
size: few
DNA: TGTGCCAGCTCACCACCGGGGACTTTTTCCTCCCCCACCATATATTTT
CDR3: CASSPPGTFSSPTIYF

V: TRBV20-1
D: .
J: TRBJ2-3
size: few
DNA: TGCAGTGCTAGAGATACGCGGGGAACTGAGACAGATACGCAGTATTTT
CDR3: CSARDTRGTETDTQYF

V: TRBV30
D: .
J: TRBJ2-7
size: .
DNA: TGTGCCTGGAGTGTACGGCAGGGGATGTTGTACGAGCAGTACTTC
CDR3: CAWSVRQGMLYEQYF

V: TRBV20-1
D: TRBD2
J: TRBJ2-1
size: .
DNA: TGCAGTGCCCGATCCTTAGCGGGGGTTTCGAATGAGCAGTTCTTC
CDR3: CSARSLAGVSNEQFF

V: TRBV6-5
D: .
J: TRBJ2-3
size: many
DNA: TGTGCCAGTCGGTACCCCCACAGCCATAAGTATTTT
CDR3: CASRYPHSHKYF

V: TRBV12-3/TRBV12-4
D: .
J: TRBJ2-1
size: many
DNA: TGTGCCAGCAGTTACCAGCGAGGTGAAAGGGAGCAGTTCTTC
CDR3: CASSYQRGEREQFF

V: TRBV9
D: .
J: TRBJ1-2
size: .
DNA: TGTGCCAGCAGCGTAGCTTCGGACGGTAACTATGGCTACACCTTC
CDR3: CASSVASDGNYGYTF

V: TRBV11-2
D: .
J: TRBJ1-2
size: many
DNA: TGTGCCAGCAGCTTAGATTCAGCCTACTATGGCTACACCTTC
CDR3: CASSLDSAYYGYTF

V: TRBV12-3/TRBV12-4
D: .
J: TRBJ1-1
size: .
DNA: TGTGCCAGCAGTTGGACTCCGGGACTGCAAACAAGGGCTTTCTTT
CDR3: CASSWTPGLQTRAFF